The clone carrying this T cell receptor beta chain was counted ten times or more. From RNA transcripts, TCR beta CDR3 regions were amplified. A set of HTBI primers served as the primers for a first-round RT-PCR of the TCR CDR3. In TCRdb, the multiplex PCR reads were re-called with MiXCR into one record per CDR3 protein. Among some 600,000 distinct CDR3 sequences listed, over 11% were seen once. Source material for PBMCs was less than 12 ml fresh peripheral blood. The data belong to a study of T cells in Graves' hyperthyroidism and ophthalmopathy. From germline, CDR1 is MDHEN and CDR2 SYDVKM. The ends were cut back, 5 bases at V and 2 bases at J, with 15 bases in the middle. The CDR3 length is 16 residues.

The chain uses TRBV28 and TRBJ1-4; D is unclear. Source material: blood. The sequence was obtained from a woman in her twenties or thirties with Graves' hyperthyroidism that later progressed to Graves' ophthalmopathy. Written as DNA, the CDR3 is TGTGCCAGCAGTGGGTCCTCAGGAGTGACTAATGAAAAACTGTTTTTT. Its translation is CASSGSSGVTNEKLFF.